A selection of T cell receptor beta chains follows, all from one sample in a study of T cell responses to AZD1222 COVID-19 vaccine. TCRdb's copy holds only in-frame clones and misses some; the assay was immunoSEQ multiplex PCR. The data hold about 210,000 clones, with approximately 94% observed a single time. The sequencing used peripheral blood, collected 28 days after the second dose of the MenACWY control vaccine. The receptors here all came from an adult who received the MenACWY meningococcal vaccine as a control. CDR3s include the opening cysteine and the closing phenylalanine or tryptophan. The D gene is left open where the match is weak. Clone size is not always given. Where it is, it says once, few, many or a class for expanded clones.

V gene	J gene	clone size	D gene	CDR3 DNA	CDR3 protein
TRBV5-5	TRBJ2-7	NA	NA	TGTGCCAGCAGCCCTGGACCCCATTCCCTTTCCTACGAGCAGTACTTC	CASSPGPHSLSYEQYF
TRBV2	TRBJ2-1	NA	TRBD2	TGTGCCAGCGGGGGTTGGGGCGGGACTAGGAATGAGCAGTTCTTC	CASGGWGGTRNEQFF
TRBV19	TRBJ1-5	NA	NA	TGTGCCGGGAGTGACCGGAGCAGTCAGCCCCAGCATTTT	CAGSDRSSQPQHF
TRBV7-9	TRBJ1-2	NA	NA	TGTGCCAGCAGCTTAGCCCCAGGGTCTTCCACCTTC	CASSLAPGSSTF
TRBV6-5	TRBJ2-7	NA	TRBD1	TGTGCCAGCAGCCGACAGGGGGCGGGCGAGCAGTACTTC	CASSRQGAGEQYF
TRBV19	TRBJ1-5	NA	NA	TGTGCCAGTAGTATAACATCAAATCAGCCCCAGCATTTT	CASSITSNQPQHF
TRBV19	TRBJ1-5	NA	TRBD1	TGTGCCAGTACCCAGGGACAGTATAGCAATCAGCCCCAGCATTTT	CASTQGQYSNQPQHF
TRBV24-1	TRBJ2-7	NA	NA	TGTGCCACCCGGGGTGGGAGCTCCTACGAGCAGTACTTC	CATRGGSSYEQYF
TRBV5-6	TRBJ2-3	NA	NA	TGTGCCAGCAGCGGTGGACTTGATACGCAGTATTTT	CASSGGLDTQYF
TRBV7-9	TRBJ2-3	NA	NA	TGTGCCAGCAGCTTAAGAGCCCCTAGCACAGATACGCAGTATTTT	CASSLRAPSTDTQYF
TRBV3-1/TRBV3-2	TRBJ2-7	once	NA	TGTGCCAGCAGCCAAGAATTTCGGTTCGGACAGACCTACGAGCAGTACTTC	CASSQEFRFGQTYEQYF
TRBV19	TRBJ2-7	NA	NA	TGTGCCAGTAGGGCCGGAGGGTCCTACGAGCAGTACTTC	CASRAGGSYEQYF
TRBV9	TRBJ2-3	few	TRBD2	TGTGCCAGCAGCGTATCATCGACTAGCGGCGCTACGCAGTATTTT	CASSVSSTSGATQYF
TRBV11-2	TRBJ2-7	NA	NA	TGTGCCAGCAGCTTAGAAATTCGCGGGACCAAGCTGGAGCAGTACTTC	CASSLEIRGTKLEQYF
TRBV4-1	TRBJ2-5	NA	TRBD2	TGCGCCAGCAGCCCTATTTTTTGGCGGGAGAAGGAGACCCAGTACTTC	CASSPIFWREKETQYF
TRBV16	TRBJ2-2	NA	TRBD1	TGTGCCAGCAGCCTTGACAGGGGGCTGACCGGGGAGCTGTTTTTT	CASSLDRGLTGELFF
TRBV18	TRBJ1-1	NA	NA	TGTGCCAGCACAGACAGTCTGAACACTGAAGCTTTCTTT	CASTDSLNTEAFF
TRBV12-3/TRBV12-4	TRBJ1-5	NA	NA	TGTGCCAGCAGTTCCCCCAACCAGCCCCAGCATTTT	CASSSPNQPQHF
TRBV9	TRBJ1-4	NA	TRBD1	TGTGCCAGCAGCGTTGCAGGGGGCGTTCGGGCTAATGAAAAACTGTTTTTT	CASSVAGGVRANEKLFF
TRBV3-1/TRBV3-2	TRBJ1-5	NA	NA	TGTGCCAGCAGCCAACCAGGGGCTGGTCAGCCCCAGCATTTT	CASSQPGAGQPQHF
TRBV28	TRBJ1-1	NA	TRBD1	TGTGCCAGCAGTATGGGGGACAGGGGGCAATCTGAAGCTTTCTTT	CASSMGDRGQSEAFF
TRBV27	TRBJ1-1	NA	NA	TGTGCCAGCAGTTTACGGGGCATAAACACTGAAGCTTTCTTT	CASSLRGINTEAFF
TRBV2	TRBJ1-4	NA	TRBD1	TGTGCCAGCTTAAGGACAGGGGAAAAACTGTTTTTT	CASLRTGEKLFF
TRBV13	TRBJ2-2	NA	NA	TGTGCCAGCAGCTTCTCACGGGGAACCGGGGAGCTGTTTTTT	CASSFSRGTGELFF
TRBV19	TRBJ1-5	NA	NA	TGTGCCAGTAGTGAACTAGGTTCCCAGCATTTT	CASSELGSQHF
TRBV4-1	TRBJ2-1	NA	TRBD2	TGCGCCAGCAGCCAATTAGGCGGTACTAGCGGAGGGAATGAGCAGTTCTTC	CASSQLGGTSGGNEQFF
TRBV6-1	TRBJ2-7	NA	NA	TGTGCCAGCAGTGAATTTACAGATTCGCTCTACGAGCAGTACTTC	CASSEFTDSLYEQYF
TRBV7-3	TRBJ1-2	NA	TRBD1	TGTGCCAGCAGCCCCGGGACAGGGACATATGGCTACACCTTC	CASSPGTGTYGYTF
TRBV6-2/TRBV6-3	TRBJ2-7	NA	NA	TGTGCCAGCAGTTACCGGGACAACTCCTACGAGCAGTACTTC	CASSYRDNSYEQYF
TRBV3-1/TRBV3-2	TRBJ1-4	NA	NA	TGTGCCAGCAGCCAAGAATTACCAGGGAGGACTAATGAAAAACTGTTTTTT	CASSQELPGRTNEKLFF